The T cell receptor beta chain under discussion was sequenced for a study of shared clonotypes between healthy human individuals. The CDR3 covers 15 residues. The germline gives CDR1 LNHDA, CDR2 SQIVND (reference sequence). Trimming removed 1 base at V and 0 bases at J, with 7 bases between. For sorted subsets, 200 ng DNA per replicate equaled tens of thousands of T cell genomes. Profiling relied on immunoSEQ multiplex PCR, and the TCRdb table lists in-frame clones only, not all of them. The sample has roughly 2,500,000 clones, under 95% seen once; the top ten hold approximately 0.37%. This clone was observed once.

The rearrangement uses TRBV19 and TRBJ2-1, with D perhaps TRBD2 (5 bases). Sequencing was done on a sample of naive CD4+ T cells from PBMCs. Specified subset: CD45RA+ positively selected. The clonotype was recovered from a young man in good health. Some clones in this sample may be carry-over from other donors' samples. In DNA form, the CDR3 reads TGTGCCAGTAGTATAGGACTACCCTCCTACAATGAGCAGTTCTTC. Translating it yields CASSIGLPSYNEQFF. The full variable domain, rest sourced from reference TRBV19 and TRBJ2-1, is DGGITQSPKYLFRKEGQNVTLSCEQNLNHDAMYWYRQDPGQGLRLIYYSQIVNDFQKGDIAEGYSVSREKKESFPLTVTSAQKNPTAFYLCASSIGLPSYNEQFFGPGTRLTVL.